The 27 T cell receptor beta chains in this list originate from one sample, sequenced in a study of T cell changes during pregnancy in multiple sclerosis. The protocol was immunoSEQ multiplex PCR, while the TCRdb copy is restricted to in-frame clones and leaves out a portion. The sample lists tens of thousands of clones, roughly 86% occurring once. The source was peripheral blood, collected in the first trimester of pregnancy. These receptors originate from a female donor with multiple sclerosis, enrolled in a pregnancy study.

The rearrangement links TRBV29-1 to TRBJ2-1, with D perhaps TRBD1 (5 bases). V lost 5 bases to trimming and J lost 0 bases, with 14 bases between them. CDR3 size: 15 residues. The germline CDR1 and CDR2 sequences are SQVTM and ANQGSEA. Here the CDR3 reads CSVSDSSDSYNEQFF. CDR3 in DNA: TGCAGCGTTTCCGACAGCTCCGACTCCTACAATGAGCAGTTCTTC.

The CDR3 reads CASSLRTGSYNEQFF. In nucleotides, the CDR3 is TGTGCCAGCAGCTTACGGACAGGGTCCTACAATGAGCAGTTCTTC. The chain has TRBV11-3 and TRBJ2-1, with 8 bases aligning to TRBD1. The CDR3 is 15 residues long. CDR1 SGHNT and CDR2 YENEEA come from the germline V gene. Trimming removed 2 bases from V and 1 base from J; junction bases left unmatched: 1. The full variable domain, completed using reference TRBV11-3 and TRBJ2-1, is EAGVVQSPRYKIIEKKQPVAFWCNPISGHNTLYWYLQNLGQGPELLIRYENEEAVDDSQLPKDRFSAERLKGVDSTLKIQPAELGDSAVYLCASSLRTGSYNEQFFGPGTRLTVL.

The CDR3 bases are TGTGCCAGCAAAGACGCGGATTTGAATGGCTACACCTTC. This codes for CASKDADLNGYTF. The chain uses TRBV6-5 and TRBJ1-2, with D uncertain. CDR1 MNHEY and CDR2 SVGAGI come from the germline V gene. Trimming left V 7 bases short and J 6 bases short, with 15 bases between. The CDR3 has 13 residues.

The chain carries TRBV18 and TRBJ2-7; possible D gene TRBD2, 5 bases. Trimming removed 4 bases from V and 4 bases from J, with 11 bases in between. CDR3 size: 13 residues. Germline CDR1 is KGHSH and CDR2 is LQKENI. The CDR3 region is CASSRTEAYEQYF. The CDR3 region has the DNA TGTGCCAGCTCACGAACGGAGGCGTACGAGCAGTACTTC.

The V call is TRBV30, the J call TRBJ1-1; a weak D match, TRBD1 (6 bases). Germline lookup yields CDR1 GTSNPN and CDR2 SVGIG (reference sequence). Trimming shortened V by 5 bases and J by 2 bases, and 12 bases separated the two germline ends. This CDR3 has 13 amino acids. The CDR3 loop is CAWGKGGNTEAFF. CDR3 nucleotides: TGTGCCTGGGGGAAAGGGGGTAACACTGAAGCTTTCTTT.

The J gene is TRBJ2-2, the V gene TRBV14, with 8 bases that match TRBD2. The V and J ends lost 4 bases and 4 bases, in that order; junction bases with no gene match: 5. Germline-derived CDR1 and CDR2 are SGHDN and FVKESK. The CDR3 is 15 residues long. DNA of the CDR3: TGTGCCAGCAGCCTACAGACTAGCGTCACCGGGGAGCTGTTTTTT. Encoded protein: CASSLQTSVTGELFF. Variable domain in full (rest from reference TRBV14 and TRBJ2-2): EAGVTQFPSHSVIEKGQTVTLRCDPISGHDNLYWYRRVMGKEIKFLLHFVKESKQDESGMPNNRFLAERTGGTYSTLKVQPAELEDSGVYFCASSLQTSVTGELFFGEGSRLTVL.

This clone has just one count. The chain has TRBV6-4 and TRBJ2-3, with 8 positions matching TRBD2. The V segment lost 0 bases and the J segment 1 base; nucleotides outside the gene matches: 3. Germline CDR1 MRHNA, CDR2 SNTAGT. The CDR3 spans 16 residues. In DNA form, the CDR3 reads TGTGCCAGCAGTGACTCACCAGCGGGAGGCACAGATACGCAGTATTTT. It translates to CASSDSPAGGTDTQYF.

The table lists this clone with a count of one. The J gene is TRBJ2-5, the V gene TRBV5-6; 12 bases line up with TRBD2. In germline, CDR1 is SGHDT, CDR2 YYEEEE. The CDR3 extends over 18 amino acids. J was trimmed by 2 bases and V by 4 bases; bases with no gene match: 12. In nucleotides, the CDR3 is TGTGCCAGCAGCATTGTCCTAGCGGGAGGGCCGGAGCAAGAGACCCAGTACTTC. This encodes CASSIVLAGGPEQETQYF.

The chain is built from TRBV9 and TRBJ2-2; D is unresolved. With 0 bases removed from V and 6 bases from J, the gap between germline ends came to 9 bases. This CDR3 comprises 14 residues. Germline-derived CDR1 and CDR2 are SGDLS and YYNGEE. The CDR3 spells CASSVDGGAGELFF. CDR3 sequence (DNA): TGTGCCAGCAGCGTAGACGGCGGTGCCGGGGAGCTGTTTTTT.

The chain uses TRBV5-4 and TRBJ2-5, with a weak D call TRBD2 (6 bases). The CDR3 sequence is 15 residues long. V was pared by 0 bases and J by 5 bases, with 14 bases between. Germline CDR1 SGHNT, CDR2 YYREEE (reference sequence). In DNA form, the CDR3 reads TGTGCCAGCAGCTTGGGGGGCGCTAGCGAGGAGACCCAGTACTTC. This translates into CASSLGGASEETQYF.

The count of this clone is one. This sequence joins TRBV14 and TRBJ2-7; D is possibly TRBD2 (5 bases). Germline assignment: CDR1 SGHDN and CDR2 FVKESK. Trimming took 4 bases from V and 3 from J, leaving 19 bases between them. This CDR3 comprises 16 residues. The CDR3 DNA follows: TGTGCCAGCAGCCTGATCATTTCTAGCAGTCTCTACGAGCAGTACTTC. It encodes CASSLIISSSLYEQYF. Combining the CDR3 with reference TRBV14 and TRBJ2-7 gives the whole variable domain EAGVTQFPSHSVIEKGQTVTLRCDPISGHDNLYWYRRVMGKEIKFLLHFVKESKQDESGMPNNRFLAERTGGTYSTLKVQPAELEDSGVYFCASSLIISSSLYEQYFGPGTRLTVT.

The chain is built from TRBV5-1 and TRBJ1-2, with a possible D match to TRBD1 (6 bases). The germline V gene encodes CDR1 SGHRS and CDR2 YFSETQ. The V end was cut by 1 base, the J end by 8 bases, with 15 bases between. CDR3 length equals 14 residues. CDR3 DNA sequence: TGCGCCAGCAGCTTGTTGGACAGAACCGGCGGCTACACCTTC. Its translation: CASSLLDRTGGYTF.

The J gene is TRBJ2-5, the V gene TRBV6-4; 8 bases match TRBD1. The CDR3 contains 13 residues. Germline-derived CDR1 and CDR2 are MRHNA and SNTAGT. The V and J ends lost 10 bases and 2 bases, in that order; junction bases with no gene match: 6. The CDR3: CATKDRAQETQYF. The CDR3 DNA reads TGTGCCACCAAGGACAGGGCACAAGAGACCCAGTACTTC.

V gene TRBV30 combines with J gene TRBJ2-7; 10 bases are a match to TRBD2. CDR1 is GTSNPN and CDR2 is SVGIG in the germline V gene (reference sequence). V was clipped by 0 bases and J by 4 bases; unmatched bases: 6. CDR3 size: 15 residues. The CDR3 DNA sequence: TGTGCCTGGAGTGTAAGGGCTAGCGGGAGTTACGAGCAGTACTTC. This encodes CAWSVRASGSYEQYF.

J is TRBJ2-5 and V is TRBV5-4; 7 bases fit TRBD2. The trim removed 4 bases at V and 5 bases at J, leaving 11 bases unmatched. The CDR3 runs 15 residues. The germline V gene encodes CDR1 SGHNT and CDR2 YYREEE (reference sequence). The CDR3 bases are TGTGCCAGCAGCAATCGACTAGTGGGGGGGGAGACCCAGTACTTC. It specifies CASSNRLVGGETQYF. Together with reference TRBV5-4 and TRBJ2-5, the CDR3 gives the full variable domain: ETGVTQSPTHLIKTRGQQVTLRCSSQSGHNTVSWYQQALGQGPQFIFQYYREEENGRGNFPPRFSGLQFPNYSSELNVNALELDDSALYLCASSNRLVGGETQYFGPGTRLLVL.

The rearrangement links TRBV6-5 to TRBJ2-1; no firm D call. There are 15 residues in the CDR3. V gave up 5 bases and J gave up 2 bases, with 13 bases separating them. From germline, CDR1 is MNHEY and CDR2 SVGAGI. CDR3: CASSSEAPTYNEQFF. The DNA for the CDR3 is TGTGCCAGCAGTAGTGAGGCCCCAACCTACAATGAGCAGTTCTTC.

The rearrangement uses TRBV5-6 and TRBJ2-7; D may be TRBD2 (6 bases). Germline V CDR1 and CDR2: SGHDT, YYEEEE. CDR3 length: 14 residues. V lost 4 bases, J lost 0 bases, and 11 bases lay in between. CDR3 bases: TGTGCCAGCAGCCGGTACGGGGGCTCCTACGAGCAGTACTTC. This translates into CASSRYGGSYEQYF.

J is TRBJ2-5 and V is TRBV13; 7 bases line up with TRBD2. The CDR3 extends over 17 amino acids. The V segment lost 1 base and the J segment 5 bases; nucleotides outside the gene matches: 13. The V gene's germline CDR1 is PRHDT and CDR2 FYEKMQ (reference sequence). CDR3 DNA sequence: TGTGCCAGCAGCTTAGTAACGGGAGGACTGTCAGGGGAGACCCAGTACTTC. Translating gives CASSLVTGGLSGETQYF.

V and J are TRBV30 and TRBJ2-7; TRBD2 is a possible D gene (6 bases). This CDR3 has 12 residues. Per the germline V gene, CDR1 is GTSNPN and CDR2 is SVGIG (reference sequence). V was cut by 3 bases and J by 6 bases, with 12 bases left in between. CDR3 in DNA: TGTGCCTGGAGCCCCGGAGGGGCCGAGCAGTACTTC. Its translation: CAWSPGGAEQYF.

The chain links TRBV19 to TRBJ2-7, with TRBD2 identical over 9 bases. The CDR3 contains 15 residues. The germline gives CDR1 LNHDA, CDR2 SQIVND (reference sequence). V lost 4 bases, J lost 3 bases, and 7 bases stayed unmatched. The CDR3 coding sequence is TGTGCCAGTAGTACAGGCGGGGGGGTGATCTACGAGCAGTACTTC. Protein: CASSTGGGVIYEQYF.

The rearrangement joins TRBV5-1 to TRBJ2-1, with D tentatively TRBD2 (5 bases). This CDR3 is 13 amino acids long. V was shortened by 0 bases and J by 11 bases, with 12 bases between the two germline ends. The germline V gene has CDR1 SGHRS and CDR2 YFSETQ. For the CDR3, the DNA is TGCGCCAGCAGCTTGGCCGGGGATCCCCAGCAGTTCTTC. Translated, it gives CASSLAGDPQQFF.

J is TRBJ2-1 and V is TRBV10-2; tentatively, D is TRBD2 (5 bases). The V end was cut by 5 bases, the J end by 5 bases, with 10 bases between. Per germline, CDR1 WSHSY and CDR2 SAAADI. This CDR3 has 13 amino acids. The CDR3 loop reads CASSRRLNNEQFF. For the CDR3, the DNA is TGCGCCAGCAGTCGTCGACTAAACAATGAGCAGTTCTTC.

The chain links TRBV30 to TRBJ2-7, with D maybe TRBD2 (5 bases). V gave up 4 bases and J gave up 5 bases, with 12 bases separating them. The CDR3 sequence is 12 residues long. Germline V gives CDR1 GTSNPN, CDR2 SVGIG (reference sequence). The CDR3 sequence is CAWTGNPNEQYF. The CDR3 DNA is TGTGCCTGGACCGGGAATCCCAACGAGCAGTACTTC. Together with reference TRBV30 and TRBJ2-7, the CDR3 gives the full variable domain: SQTIHQWPATLVQPVGSPLSLECTVEGTSNPNLYWYRQAAGRGLQLLFYSVGIGQISSEVPQNLSASRPQDRQFILSSKKLLLSDSGFYLCAWTGNPNEQYFGPGTRLTVT.

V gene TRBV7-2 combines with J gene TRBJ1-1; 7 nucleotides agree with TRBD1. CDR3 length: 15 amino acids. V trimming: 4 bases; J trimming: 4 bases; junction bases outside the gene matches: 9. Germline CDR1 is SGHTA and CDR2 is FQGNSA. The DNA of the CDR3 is TGTGCCAGCAGCTCGCCCGACAGGGTGAGCACTGAAGCTTTCTTT. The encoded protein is CASSSPDRVSTEAFF.

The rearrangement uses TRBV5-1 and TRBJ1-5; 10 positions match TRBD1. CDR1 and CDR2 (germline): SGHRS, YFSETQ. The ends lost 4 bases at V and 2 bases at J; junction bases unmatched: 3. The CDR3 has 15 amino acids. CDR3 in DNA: TGCGCCAGCAGCCCCGGGACAGGGGGCAATCAGCCCCAGCATTTT. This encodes CASSPGTGGNQPQHF.

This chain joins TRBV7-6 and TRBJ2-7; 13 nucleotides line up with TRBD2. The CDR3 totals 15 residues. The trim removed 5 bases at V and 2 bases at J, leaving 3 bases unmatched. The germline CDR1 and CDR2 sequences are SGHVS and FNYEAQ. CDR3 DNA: TGTGCCAGCAGCGCGGGACTAGCGGGAACCTACGAGCAGTACTTC. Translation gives CASSAGLAGTYEQYF.

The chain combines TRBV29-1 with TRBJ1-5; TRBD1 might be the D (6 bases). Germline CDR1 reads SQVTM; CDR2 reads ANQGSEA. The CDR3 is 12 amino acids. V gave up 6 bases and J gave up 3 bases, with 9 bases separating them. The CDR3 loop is CSVTGYNQPQHF. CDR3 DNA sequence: TGCAGCGTCACAGGGTACAATCAGCCCCAGCATTTT.